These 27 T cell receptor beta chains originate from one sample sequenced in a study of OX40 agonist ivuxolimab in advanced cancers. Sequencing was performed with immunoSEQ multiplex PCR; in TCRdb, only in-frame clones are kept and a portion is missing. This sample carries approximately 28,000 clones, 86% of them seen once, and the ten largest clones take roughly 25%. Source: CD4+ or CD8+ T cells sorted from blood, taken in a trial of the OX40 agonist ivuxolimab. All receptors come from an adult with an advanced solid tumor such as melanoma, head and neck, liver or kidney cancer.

This CDR3 reads CASSSSRDRGGGGETQYF. Here the CDR3 DNA reads TGTGCCAGCAGCTCTTCCCGGGACAGGGGAGGTGGGGGAGAGACCCAGTACTTC. V usage is TRBV5-6 and J usage is TRBJ2-5, with TRBD1 identical over 10 bases. Germline loops: CDR1 SGHDT, CDR2 YYEEEE. J was trimmed by 4 bases and V by 3 bases; bases with no gene match: 15. The CDR3 loop spans 18 amino acids.

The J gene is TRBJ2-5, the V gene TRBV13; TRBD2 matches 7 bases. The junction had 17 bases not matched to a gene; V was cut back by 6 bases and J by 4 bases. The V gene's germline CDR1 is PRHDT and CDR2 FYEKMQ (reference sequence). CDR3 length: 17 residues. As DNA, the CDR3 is TGTGCCAGCAGTCCATTCCCCGGGGGAGGGGCCCCAGAGACCCAGTACTTC. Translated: CASSPFPGGGAPETQYF.

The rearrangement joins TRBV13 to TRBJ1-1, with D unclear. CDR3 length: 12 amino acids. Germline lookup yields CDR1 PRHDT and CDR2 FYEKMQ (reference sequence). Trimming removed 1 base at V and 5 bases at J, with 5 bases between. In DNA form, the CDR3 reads TGTGCCAGCAGCTTAGATAGGACTGAAGCTTTCTTT. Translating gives CASSLDRTEAFF.

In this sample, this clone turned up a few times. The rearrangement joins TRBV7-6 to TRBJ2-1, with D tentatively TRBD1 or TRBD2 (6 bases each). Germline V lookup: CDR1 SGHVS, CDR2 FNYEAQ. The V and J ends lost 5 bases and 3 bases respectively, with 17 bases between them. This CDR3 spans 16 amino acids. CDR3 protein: CASSPRGALGYNEQFF. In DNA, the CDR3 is TGTGCCAGCAGCCCTAGGGGGGCCCTTGGCTACAATGAGCAGTTCTTC. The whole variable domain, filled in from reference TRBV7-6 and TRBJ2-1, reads GAGVSQSPRYKVTKRGQDVALRCDPISGHVSLYWYRQALGQGPEFLTYFNYEAQQDKSGLPNDRFSAERPEGSISTLTIQRTEQRDSAMYRCASSPRGALGYNEQFFGPGTRLTVL.

CDR3 amino acids: CAWSPGGGGGETQYF. The CDR3 DNA is TGTGCCTGGAGCCCTGGGGGGGGAGGAGGGGAGACCCAGTACTTC. V and J are TRBV30 and TRBJ2-5, with 7 nucleotides matching TRBD2. V lost 3 bases to trimming and J lost 5 bases; unmatched junction nucleotides: 12. Germline CDR1 and CDR2: GTSNPN and SVGIG (reference sequence). The CDR3 sequence is 15 residues long. The whole variable domain, filled in from reference TRBV30 and TRBJ2-5, reads SQTIHQWPATLVQPVGSPLSLECTVEGTSNPNLYWYRQAAGRGLQLLFYSVGIGQISSEVPQNLSASRPQDRQFILSSKKLLLSDSGFYLCAWSPGGGGGETQYFGPGTRLLVL.

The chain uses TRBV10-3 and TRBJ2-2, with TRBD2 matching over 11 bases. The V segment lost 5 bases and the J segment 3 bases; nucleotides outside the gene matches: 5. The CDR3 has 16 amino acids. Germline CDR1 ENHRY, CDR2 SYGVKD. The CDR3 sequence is CAISNLAGGDTGELFF. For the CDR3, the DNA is TGTGCCATCAGTAACCTAGCGGGAGGAGACACCGGGGAGCTGTTTTTT.

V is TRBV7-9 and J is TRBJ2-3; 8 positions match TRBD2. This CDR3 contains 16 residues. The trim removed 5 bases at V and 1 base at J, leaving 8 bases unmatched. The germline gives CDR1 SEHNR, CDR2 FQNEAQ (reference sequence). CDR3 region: CASSPREGLRTDTQYF. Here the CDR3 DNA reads TGTGCCAGCAGCCCACGGGAGGGCCTCCGCACAGATACGCAGTATTTT.

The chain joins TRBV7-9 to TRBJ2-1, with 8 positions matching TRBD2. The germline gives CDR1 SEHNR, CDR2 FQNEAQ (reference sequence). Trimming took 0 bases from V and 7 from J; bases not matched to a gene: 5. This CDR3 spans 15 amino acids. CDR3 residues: CASSLASGRGNEQFF. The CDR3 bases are TGTGCCAGCAGCTTAGCAAGCGGGAGAGGAAATGAGCAGTTCTTC.

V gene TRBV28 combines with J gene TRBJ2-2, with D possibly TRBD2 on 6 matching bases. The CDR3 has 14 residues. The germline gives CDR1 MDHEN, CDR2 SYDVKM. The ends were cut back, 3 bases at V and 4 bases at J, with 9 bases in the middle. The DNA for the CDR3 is TGTGCCAGCAGTTTCGGGAGACTCACCGGGGAGCTGTTTTTT. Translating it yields CASSFGRLTGELFF.

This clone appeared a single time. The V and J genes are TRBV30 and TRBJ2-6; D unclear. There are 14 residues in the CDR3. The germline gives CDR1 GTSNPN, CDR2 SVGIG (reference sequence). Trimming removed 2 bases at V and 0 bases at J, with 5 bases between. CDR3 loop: CAWSSLSGANVLTF. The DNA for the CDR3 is TGTGCCTGGAGTTCCCTCTCTGGGGCCAACGTCCTGACTTTC.

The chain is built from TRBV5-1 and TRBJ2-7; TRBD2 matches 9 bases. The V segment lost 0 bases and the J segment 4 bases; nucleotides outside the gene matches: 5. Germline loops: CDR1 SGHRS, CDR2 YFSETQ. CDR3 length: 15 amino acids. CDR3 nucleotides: TGCGCCAGCAGCTTGGCCGGGACTAGCAGGTACGAGCAGTACTTC. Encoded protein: CASSLAGTSRYEQYF.

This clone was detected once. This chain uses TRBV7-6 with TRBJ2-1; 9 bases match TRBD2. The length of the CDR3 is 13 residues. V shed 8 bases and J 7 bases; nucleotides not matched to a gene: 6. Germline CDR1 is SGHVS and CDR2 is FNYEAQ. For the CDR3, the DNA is TGTGCCAGCGGGGCGGGAGGGTGGAATGAGCAGTTCTTC. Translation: CASGAGGWNEQFF.

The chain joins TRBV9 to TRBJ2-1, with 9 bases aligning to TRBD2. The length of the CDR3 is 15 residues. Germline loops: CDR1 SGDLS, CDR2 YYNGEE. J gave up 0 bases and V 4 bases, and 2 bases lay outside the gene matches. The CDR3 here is CASSFSGSSYNEQFF. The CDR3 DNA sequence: TGTGCCAGCAGCTTTAGCGGGAGCTCCTACAATGAGCAGTTCTTC.

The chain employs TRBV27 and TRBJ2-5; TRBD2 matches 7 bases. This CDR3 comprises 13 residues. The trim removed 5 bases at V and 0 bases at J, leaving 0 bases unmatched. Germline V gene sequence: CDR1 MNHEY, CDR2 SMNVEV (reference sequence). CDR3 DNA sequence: TGTGCCAGCAGTGGGACTAACCAAGAGACCCAGTACTTC. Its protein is CASSGTNQETQYF.

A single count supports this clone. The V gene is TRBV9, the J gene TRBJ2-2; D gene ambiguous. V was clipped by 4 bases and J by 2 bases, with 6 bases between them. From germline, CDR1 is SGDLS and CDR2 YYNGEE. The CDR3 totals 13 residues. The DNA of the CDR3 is TGTGCCAGCAGCCCAGGAAACACCGGGGAGCTGTTTTTT. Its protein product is CASSPGNTGELFF.

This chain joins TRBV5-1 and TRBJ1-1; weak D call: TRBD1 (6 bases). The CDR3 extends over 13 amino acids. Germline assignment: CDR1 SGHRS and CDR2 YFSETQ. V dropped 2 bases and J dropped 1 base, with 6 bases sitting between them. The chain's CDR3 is CASSLGGNTEAFF. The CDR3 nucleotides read TGCGCCAGCAGCTTAGGGGGGAACACTGAAGCTTTCTTT.

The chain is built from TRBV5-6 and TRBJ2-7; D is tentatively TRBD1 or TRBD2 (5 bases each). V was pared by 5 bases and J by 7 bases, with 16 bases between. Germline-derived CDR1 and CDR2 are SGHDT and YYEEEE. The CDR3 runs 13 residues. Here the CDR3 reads CASRKGSVWEQYF. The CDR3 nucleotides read TGTGCCAGCAGAAAGGGGAGCGTATGGGAGCAGTACTTC.

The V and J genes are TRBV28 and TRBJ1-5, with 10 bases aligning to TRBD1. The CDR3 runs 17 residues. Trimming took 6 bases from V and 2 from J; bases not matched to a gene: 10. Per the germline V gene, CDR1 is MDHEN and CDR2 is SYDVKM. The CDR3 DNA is TGTGCCAGCAGCCGACAGGGGGCGCGACGGGGCAATCAGCCCCAGCATTTT. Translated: CASSRQGARRGNQPQHF.

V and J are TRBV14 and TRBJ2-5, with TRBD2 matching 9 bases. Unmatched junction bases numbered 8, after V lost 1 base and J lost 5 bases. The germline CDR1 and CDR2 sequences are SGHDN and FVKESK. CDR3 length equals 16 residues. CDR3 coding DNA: TGTGCCAGCAGCCAAGGGGCGGGAGGGCCTCAGGAGACCCAGTACTTC. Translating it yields CASSQGAGGPQETQYF.

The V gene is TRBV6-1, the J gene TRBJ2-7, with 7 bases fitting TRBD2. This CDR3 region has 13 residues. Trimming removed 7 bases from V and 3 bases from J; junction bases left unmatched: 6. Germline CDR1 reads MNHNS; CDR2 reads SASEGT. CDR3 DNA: TGTGCCAGCATCCTCAGGGAGGGCTACGAGCAGTACTTC. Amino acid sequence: CASILREGYEQYF.

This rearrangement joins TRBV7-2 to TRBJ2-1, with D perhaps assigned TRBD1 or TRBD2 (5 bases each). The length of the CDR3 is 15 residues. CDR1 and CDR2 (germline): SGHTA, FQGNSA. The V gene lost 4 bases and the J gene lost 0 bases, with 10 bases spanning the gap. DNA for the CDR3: TGTGCCAGCAGCTACGGGACCAACTCCTACAATGAGCAGTTCTTC. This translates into CASSYGTNSYNEQFF.

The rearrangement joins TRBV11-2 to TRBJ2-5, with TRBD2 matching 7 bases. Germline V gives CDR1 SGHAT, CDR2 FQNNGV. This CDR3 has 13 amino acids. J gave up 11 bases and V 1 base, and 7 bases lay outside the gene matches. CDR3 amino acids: CASSLVRRREQYF. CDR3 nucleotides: TGTGCCAGCAGCTTAGTTCGGAGGCGGGAGCAGTACTTC.

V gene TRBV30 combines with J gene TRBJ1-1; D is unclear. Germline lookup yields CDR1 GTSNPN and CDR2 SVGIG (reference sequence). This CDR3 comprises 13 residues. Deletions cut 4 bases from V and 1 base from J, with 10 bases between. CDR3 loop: CAWNPGPNTEAFF. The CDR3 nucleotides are TGTGCCTGGAACCCAGGACCGAACACTGAAGCTTTCTTT.

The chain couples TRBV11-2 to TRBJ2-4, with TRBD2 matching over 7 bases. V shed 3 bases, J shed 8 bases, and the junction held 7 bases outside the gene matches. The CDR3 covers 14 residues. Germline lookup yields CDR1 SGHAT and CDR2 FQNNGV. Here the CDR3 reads CASSLGAGPDIQYF. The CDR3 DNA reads TGTGCCAGCAGCTTGGGAGCGGGACCGGACATTCAGTACTTC.

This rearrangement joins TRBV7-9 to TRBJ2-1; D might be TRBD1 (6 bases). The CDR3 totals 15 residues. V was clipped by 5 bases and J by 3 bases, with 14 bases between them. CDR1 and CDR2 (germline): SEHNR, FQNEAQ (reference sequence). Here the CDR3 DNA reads TGTGCCAGCAGCCACCCACAGGGCTACTACAATGAGCAGTTCTTC. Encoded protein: CASSHPQGYYNEQFF.

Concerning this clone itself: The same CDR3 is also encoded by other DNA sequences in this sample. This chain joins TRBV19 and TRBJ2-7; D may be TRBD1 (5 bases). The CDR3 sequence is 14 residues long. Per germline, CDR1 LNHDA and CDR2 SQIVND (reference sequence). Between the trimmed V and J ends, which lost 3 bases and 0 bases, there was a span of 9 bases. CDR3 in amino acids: CASSIGTGSYEQYF. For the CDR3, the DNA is TGTGCCAGTAGTATCGGAACAGGCTCCTACGAGCAGTACTTC.

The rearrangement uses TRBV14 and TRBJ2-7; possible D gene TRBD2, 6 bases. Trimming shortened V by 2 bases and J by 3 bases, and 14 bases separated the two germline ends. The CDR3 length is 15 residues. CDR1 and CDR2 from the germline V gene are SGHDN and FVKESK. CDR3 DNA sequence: TGTGCCAGCAGCCAACTCCGGGAGTTAGACTACGAGCAGTACTTC. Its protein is CASSQLRELDYEQYF.